This T cell receptor beta chain originates from a study of CXCR3-negative and CXCR3-positive naive CD8 T cells. Looking at the study overall: Per-library TRB read counts averaged about 1.5 +/- 0.3 million, adding up to some 150 million in total.

CD45RO-CCR7+CD27+CD95- defined naive CD8+ T cells. Study-wide findings and caveats: Both naive subsets had comparably high diversity; memory CD8+ cells much lower.

Germline V lookup: CDR1 SGHTA, CDR2 FQGNSA. This CDR3 contains 13 residues. The authors made the TRB cDNA libraries by 5' RACE using UMI labels. TCRdb reprocessed the 5' RACE reads and stores each CDR3 protein as one record, lacking DNA. The ten top clones account for 3.5% to 5.5%, within a sample of about 62,000 distinct CDR3 sequences. With respect to this clonotype: The antigen remains unidentified.

This sequence originates from a human donor in good health. Some clones in this sample may be carry-over from other donors' samples. Sequencing was performed on naive CXCR3- CD8+ T cells from blood. Regarding subset: CD45RO-CCR7+CD27+CD95- naive CD8+ T cells lacking CXCR3 (TNR3-). V and J are TRBV7-2 and TRBJ1-3. This chain's CDR3 is CASRHSSGNTIYF.